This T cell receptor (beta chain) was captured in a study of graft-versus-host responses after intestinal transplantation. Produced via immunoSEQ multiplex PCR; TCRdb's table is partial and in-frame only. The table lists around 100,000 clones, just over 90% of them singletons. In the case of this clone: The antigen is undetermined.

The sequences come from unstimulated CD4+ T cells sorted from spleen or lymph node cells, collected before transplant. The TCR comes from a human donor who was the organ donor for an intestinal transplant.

Here the CDR3 DNA reads TGTGCCAGCAGTTCCTCGACGGGGGGAAAACTGTTTTTT. Translation gives CASSSSTGGKLFF. This chain joins TRBV27 and TRBJ1-4; D perhaps matches TRBD1 (5 bases). The CDR3 sequence is 13 residues long. Germline CDR1 MNHEY, CDR2 SMNVEV (reference sequence). Trimming stripped 4 bases from V and 10 bases from J, with 13 bases between.